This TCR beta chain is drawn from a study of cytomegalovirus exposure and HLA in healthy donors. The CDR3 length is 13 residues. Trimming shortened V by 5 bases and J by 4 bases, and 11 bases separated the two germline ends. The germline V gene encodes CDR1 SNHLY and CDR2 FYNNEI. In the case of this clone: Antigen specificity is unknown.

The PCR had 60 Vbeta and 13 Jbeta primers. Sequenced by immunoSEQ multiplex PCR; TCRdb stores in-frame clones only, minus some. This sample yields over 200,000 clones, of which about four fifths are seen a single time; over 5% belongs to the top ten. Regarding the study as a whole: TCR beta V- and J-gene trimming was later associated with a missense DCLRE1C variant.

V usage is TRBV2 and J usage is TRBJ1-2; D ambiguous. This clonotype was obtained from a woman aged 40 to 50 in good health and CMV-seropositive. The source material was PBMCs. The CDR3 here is CASSIQERYGYTF. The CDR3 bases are TGTGCCAGCAGTATCCAGGAACGCTATGGCTACACCTTC.